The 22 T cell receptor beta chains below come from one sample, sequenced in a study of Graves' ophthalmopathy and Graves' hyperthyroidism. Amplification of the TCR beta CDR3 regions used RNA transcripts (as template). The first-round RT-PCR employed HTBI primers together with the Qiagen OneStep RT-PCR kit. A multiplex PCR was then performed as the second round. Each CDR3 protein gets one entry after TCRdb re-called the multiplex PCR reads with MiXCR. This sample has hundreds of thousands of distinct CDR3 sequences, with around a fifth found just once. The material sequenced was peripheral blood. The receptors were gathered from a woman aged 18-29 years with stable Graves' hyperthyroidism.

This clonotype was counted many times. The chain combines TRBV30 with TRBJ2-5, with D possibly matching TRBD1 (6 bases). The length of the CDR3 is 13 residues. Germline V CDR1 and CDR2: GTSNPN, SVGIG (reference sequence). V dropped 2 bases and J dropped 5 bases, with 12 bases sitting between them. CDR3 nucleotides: TGTGCCTGGAGTACCGGGACAATGGAGACCCAGTACTTC. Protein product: CAWSTGTMETQYF. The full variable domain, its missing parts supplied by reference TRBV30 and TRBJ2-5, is SQTIHQWPATLVQPVGSPLSLECTVEGTSNPNLYWYRQAAGRGLQLLFYSVGIGQISSEVPQNLSASRPQDRQFILSSKKLLLSDSGFYLCAWSTGTMETQYFGPGTRLLVL.

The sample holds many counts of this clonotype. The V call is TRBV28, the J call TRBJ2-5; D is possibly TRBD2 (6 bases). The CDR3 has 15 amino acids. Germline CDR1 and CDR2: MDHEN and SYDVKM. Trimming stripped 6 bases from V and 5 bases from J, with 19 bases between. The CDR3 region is CASSPSWEVRETQYF. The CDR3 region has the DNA TGTGCCAGCAGCCCTAGTTGGGAGGTGAGGGAGACCCAGTACTTC.

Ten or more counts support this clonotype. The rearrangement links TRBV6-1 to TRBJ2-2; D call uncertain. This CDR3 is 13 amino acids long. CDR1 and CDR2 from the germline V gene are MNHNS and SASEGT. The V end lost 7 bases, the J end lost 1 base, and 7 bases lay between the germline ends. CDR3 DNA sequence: TGTGCCAGCACTCCAAGGAACACCGGGGAGCTGTTTTTT. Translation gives CASTPRNTGELFF.

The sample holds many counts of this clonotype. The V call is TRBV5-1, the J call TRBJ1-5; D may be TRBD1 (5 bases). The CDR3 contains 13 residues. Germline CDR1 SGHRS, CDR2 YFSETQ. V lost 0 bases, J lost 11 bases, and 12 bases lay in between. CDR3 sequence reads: CASSLGGGSAQHF. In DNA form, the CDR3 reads TGCGCCAGCAGCTTGGGCGGGGGATCAGCCCAGCATTTT.

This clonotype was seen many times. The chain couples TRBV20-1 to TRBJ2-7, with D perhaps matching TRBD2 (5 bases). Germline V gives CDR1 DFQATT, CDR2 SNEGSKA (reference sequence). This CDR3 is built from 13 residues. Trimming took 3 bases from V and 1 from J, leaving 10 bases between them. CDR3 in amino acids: CSASAGRSYEQYF. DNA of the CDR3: TGCAGTGCTAGCGCGGGCCGGTCCTACGAGCAGTACTTC.

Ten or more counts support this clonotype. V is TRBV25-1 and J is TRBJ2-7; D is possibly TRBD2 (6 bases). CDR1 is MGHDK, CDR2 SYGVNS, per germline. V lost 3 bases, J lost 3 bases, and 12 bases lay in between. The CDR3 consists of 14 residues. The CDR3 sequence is CASSDVGGSYEQYF. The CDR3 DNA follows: TGTGCCAGCAGTGATGTGGGGGGTAGCTACGAGCAGTACTTC.

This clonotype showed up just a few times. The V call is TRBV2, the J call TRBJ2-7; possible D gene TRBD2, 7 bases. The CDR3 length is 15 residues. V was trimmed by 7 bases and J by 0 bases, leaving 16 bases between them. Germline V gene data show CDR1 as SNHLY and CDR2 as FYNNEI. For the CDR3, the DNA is TGTGCCAGCACCGCAGCGGGACAAAGCTCCTACGAGCAGTACTTC. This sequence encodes CASTAAGQSSYEQYF.

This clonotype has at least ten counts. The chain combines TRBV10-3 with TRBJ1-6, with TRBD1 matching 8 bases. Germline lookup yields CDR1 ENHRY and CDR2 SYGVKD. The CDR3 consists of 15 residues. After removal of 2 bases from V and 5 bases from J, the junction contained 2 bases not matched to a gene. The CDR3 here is CAISEDRGNNSPLHF. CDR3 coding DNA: TGTGCCATCAGTGAGGACAGGGGAAATAATTCACCCCTCCACTTT.

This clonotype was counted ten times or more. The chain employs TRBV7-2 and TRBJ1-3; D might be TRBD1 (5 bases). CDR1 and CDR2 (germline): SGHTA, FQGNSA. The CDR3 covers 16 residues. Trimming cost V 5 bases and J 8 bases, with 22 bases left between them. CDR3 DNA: TGTGCCAGCAGCCTAACGGGGGGAGCTGGAACGGACACCATATATTTT. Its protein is CASSLTGGAGTDTIYF.

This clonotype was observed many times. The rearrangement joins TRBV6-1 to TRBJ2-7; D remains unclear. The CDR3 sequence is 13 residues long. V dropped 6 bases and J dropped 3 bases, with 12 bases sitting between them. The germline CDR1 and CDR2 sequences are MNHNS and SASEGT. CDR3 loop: CASRDVALYEQYF. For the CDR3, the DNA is TGTGCCAGCAGGGACGTAGCCCTCTACGAGCAGTACTTC.

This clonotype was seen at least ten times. The CDR3 reads CASSERGTGGEPRETQYF. As DNA, the CDR3 is TGTGCCAGCAGTGAAAGGGGAACAGGGGGAGAACCTAGGGAGACCCAGTACTTC. The J gene is TRBJ2-5, the V gene TRBV25-1, with 8 positions matching TRBD1. CDR3 length: 18 amino acids. Germline V gene lookup returns CDR1 MGHDK and CDR2 SYGVNS. The V gene end was trimmed by 2 bases and the J gene end by 5 bases; junction bases not matched to a gene: 16.

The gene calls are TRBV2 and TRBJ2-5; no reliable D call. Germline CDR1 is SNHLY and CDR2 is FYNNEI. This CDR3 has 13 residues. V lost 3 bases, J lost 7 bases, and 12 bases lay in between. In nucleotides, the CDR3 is TGTGCCAGCAGTGAGGAAAGGGTGGCGACCCAGTACTTC. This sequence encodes CASSEERVATQYF.

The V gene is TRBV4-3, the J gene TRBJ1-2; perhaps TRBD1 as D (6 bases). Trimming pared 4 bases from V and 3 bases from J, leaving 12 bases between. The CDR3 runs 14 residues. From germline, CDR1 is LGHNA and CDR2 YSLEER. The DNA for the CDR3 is TGCGCCAGCAGCCCGGGGGGCGCGGACTATGGCTACACCTTC. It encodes CASSPGGADYGYTF.

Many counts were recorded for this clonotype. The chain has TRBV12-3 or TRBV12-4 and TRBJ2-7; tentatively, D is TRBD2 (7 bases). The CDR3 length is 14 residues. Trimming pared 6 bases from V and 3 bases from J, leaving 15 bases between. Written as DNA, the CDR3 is TGTGCCAGCAGCCAACAGGGAGGGCTCTACGAGCAGTACTTC. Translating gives CASSQQGGLYEQYF.

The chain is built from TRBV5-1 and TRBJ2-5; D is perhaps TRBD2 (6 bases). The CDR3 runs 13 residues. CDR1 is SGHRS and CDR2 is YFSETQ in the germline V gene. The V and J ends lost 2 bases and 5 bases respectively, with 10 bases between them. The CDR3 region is CASSFPGVETQYF. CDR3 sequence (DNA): TGCGCCAGCAGCTTCCCGGGAGTGGAGACCCAGTACTTC.

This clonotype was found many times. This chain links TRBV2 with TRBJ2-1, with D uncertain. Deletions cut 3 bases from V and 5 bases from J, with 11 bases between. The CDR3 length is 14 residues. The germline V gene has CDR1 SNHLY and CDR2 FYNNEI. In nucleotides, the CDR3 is TGTGCCAGCAGTGACGTCGTACTACACAATGAGCAGTTCTTC. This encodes CASSDVVLHNEQFF.

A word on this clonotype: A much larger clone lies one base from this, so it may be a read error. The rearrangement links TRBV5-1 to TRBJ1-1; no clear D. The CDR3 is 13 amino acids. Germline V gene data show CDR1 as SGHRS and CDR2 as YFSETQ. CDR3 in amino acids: CSSRLAGYTEAFF. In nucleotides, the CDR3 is TGCTCCAGCCGTTTGGCGGGGTACACTGAAGCTTTCTTT.

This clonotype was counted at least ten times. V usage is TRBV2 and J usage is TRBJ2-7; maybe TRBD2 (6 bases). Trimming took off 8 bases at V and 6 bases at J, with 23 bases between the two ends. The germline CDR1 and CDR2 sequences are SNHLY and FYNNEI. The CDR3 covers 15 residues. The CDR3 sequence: CASVQGTYFGGEQYF. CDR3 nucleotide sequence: TGTGCCAGCGTTCAGGGAACATACTTCGGGGGCGAGCAGTACTTC.

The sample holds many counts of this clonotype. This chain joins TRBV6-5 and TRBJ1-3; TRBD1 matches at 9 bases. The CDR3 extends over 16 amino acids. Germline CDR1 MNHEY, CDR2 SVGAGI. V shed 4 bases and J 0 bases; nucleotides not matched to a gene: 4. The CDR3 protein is CASSSRDRASGNTIYF. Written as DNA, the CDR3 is TGTGCCAGCAGTTCCCGGGACAGGGCCTCTGGAAACACCATATATTTT.

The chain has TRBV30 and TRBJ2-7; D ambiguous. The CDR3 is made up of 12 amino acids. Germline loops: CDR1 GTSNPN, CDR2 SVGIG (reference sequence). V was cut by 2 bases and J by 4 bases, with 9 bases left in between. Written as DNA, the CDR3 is TGTGCCTGGAGTCCAGTTGCGTACGAGCAGTACTTC. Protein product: CAWSPVAYEQYF.

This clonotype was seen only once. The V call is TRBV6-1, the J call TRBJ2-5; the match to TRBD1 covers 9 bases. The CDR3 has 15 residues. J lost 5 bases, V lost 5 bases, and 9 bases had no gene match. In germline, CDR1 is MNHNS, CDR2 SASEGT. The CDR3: CASSRAGTGTETQYF. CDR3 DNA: TGTGCCAGCAGTCGGGCGGGGACAGGGACCGAGACCCAGTACTTC.

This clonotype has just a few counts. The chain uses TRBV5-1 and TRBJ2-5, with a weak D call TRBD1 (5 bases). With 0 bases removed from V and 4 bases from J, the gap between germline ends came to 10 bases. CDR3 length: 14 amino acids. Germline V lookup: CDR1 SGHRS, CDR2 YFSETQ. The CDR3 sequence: CASSLAAGRETQYF. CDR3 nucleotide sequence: TGCGCCAGCAGCTTGGCGGCAGGGCGAGAGACCCAGTACTTC.